The present entry profiles one TCR beta chain with its context. Its specific antigen is unknown. The record has no base qualities; no much larger clone is one base away. Receptor amplification or capture employed RACE. This sample was sequenced with a NextSeq 500. During library preparation, unique molecular identifiers were attached to individual cDNA molecules so that TCRs could be counted quantitatively and reproducibly. For every blood RNA sample, sequencing covered both the TCR alpha and TCR beta chains. The paper's processing steps were these. Samples had a median of roughly 98,000 TCRs, with a range from 23,224 to 690,600. The Decombinator software suite was used to annotate V, J and CDR3 in the TCR reads. To make PS versus PT1 abundance plots, every sample was subsampled to the same number of TCRs (28,000). Expanded TCRs were defined as absent before sensitization and observed at least eight times at the 2-week time point. Starting from the raw public reads, TCRdb applied fastp trimming at Q25, assembled clones with MiXCR and retained in-frame beta chains. Every distinct CDR3 protein forms one entry, paired with its most common genes and DNA. TCRdb's processing, not the authors', yielded these V and J calls. Recorded for this sample are roughly 70,000 distinct CDR3 sequences; 25% to 40% of them occurred a single time. Of the sample, roughly 9.8% is held by the ten largest clones.

The sample originates from a study of human T cells and chemical hapten exposure (dated by TCRdb to the early 2020s). For the wider study: For sensitization, 2% DPC in acetone was applied to an approximately 2 cm by approximately 2 cm area of upper inner arm skin. The study tracked peripheral blood TCR repertoire changes in vivo during primary and secondary sensitization to the hapten diphenylcyclopropenone (DPC) in alopecia patients. Patient blood was sampled pre-sensitization (week 0) and at 2, 6 and about 24 weeks after DPC sensitization. Libraries were pooled for sequencing, and variation in per-sample TCR yields was attributed mainly to small differences in library volumes within the pool. Patients additionally received weekly therapeutic DPC doses to the scalp throughout the roughly 24-week study period. Nearly 30 alopecia patients gave blood for TCR sequencing at one to four time points (pre-sensitization, 2, 6 and 24 weeks). Most of the patients in the cohort were female, and the cohort covered alopecia areata with under or over 50% scalp involvement, alopecia totalis and alopecia universalis. Patch testing was performed on the upper back with Finn chambers containing 0.01% DPC, and the patch tests were scored after 6 days according to International Contact Dermatitis Research Group standards. Findings and caveats that apply to the study as a whole: All patients had alopecia, a presumed autoimmune disease, so their immune response might differ from that of healthy individuals. Significantly more large CDR3 similarity clusters were formed by expanded TCRs than by pre-sensitization or healthy control sets, consistent with antigen-driven responses. DPC sensitization did not change how many TCRs were above 1 in 1000 frequency, and no evidence was found of alterations in global repertoire structure. Repeated subsampling changed both the strength of the expansion versus patch-test correlation and the threshold at which the correlation became significant. A positive correlation was found between the number of PT1 expanded TCRs and patch test score, with significance reached at thresholds 8, 16 and 32 but not 4.

Per the publication, the time point label means: patch test 1, 2 weeks after DPC sensitization. The treatment or condition tag for this specimen amounts to: therapeutic diphenylcyclopropenone sensitization with weekly scalp DPC. At each patch-test visit, blood was drawn before the patch test was applied. Eligible patients were aged 18 to 70, diagnosed with alopecia, deemed suitable for DPC therapy, and excluded if pregnant. Unfractionated whole blood was collected in Tempus Blood RNA tubes, and total RNA was extracted from that blood. Taken from cysteine to phenylalanine, the CDR3 has 16 residues. Only the CDR3 DNA stays, 48 bases, in frame from base 1. Trimming takes 5 bases off V and 4 bases off J; junction bases not matched to a gene: 9. Via the germline V gene, CDR1 is MNHNS and CDR2 SASEGT.

This receptor was taken from a man aged 35-49 years with alopecia areata. Some clones in this sample may be carry-over from other donors' samples. Sequencing was performed on whole blood, taken in connection with sensitization to the hapten diphenylcyclopropenone (DPC). The sequence links TRBV6-1 to TRBJ2-2, and TRBD1 aligns with 8 junction nucleotides. The DNA sequence follows: TGTGCCAGCAGTTTACAGGGGGTCGTGGGCACCGGGGAGCTGTTTTTT. Its protein reads: CASSLQGVVGTGELFF.